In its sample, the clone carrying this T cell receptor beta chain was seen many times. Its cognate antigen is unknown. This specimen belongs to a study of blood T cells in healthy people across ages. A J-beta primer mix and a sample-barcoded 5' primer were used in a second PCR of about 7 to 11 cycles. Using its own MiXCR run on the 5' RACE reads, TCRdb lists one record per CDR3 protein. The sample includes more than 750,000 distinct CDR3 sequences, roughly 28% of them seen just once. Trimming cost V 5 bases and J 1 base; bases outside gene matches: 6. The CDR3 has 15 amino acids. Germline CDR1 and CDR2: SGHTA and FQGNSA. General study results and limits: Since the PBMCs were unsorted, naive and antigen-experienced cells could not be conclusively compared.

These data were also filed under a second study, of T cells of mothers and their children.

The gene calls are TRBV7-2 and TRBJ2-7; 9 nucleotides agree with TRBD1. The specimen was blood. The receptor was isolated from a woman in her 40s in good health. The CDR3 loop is CASSEGGTGSYEQYF. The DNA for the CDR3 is TGTGCCAGCAGCGAAGGAGGGACAGGGTCCTACGAGCAGTACTTC. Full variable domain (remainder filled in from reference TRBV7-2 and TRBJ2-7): GAGVSQSPSNKVTEKGKDVELRCDPISGHTALYWYRQSLGQGLEFLIYFQGNSAPDKSGLPSDRFSAERTGGSVSTLTIQRTQQEDSAVYLCASSEGGTGSYEQYFGPGTRLTVT.